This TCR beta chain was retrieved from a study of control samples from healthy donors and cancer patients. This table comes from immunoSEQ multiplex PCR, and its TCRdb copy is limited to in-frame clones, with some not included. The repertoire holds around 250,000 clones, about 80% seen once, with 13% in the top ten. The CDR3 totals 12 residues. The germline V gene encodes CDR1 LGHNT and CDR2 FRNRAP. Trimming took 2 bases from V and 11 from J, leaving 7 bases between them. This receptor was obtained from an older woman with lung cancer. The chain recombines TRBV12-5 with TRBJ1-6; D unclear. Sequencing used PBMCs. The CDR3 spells CASGLHRPPLHF. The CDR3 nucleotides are TGTGCTAGTGGTTTGCACCGCCCACCCCTCCACTTT.